This T cell receptor beta chain was profiled in a study of blood T cell repertoires in COVID-19. The overall study: PBMCs, B-cell-depleted T cells, or T cells provided the cDNA or gDNA that made up the material.

Sequencing used immunoSEQ multiplex PCR; TCRdb keeps in-frame clones, though not all of them. Of 130,000 to 150,000 clones detected, over 70% appear once; the ten largest clones hold roughly 2%. This clone was seen only a few times. The germline V gene has CDR1 KGHSH and CDR2 LQKENI. CDR3 length: 15 residues. The V gene end was trimmed by 2 bases and the J gene end by 4 bases; junction bases not matched to a gene: 6. This sequence joins TRBV18 and TRBJ2-3; 7 nucleotides align to TRBD1. Sequencing input: peripheral blood. The origin of this receptor is a woman aged 60-75 years with acute or convalescent COVID-19. CDR3 sequence (DNA): TGTGCCAGCTCACCAAACAGGGGTATGTCAGATACGCAGTATTTT. Translated: CASSPNRGMSDTQYF.